A single sample is the source of the 20 T cell receptor beta chains below, sequenced in a study of T cells after yellow fever vaccination. MiXCR was run by TCRdb on the 5' RACE reads, yielding one entry per CDR3 protein. This table holds 150,000 to 200,000 distinct CDR3 sequences, approximately 11% found once. The specimen comprised CD8+ T cells sorted from PBMCs, sampled 15 days after the yellow fever booster vaccination. The receptors originated from a man aged 18 to 30 who received the YFV17D yellow fever vaccine.

The chain recombines TRBV4-3 with TRBJ2-1, with 7 nucleotides matching TRBD1. The CDR3 loop spans 16 amino acids. Germline CDR1 and CDR2: LGHNA and YSLEER. The V segment lost 0 bases and the J segment 3 bases; nucleotides outside the gene matches: 5. The CDR3 DNA reads as TGCGCCAGCAGCCAAGATACAGGGGCGCACTACAATGAGCAGTTCTTC. Translating it yields CASSQDTGAHYNEQFF.

This clonotype came up a few times. The CDR3: CATSDEQGIQPQHF. DNA for the CDR3: TGTGCCACCAGTGACGAACAGGGGATTCAGCCCCAGCATTTT. The chain couples TRBV24-1 to TRBJ1-5; 7 positions match TRBD1. Germline trimming cut 4 bases from V and 6 bases from J; bases unmatched to any gene: 5. The CDR3 loop spans 14 amino acids. Germline lookup yields CDR1 KGHDR and CDR2 SFDVKD.

This clonotype was detected only a few times. The chain is built from TRBV27 and TRBJ2-1, with D possibly matching TRBD2 (5 bases). The CDR3 is 14 residues long. Deletions cut 4 bases from V and 0 bases from J, with 7 bases between. Germline V gene sequence: CDR1 MNHEY, CDR2 SMNVEV (reference sequence). Written as DNA, the CDR3 is TGTGCCAGCAGTTCCGGACTCTCCTACAATGAGCAGTTCTTC. As protein: CASSSGLSYNEQFF.

This clonotype was picked up a small number of times. V usage is TRBV7-9 and J usage is TRBJ2-3; TRBD1 might be the D (6 bases). CDR1 is SEHNR, CDR2 FQNEAQ, per germline (reference sequence). The V end was cut by 5 bases, the J end by 3 bases, with 9 bases between. This CDR3 is built from 13 residues. The chain's CDR3 is CASSTGQTDTQYF. The CDR3 region has the DNA TGTGCCAGCAGCACTGGACAGACAGATACGCAGTATTTT. Full variable domain (outside the CDR3, taken from reference TRBV7-9 and TRBJ2-3): DTGVSQNPRHKITKRGQNVTFRCDPISEHNRLYWYRQTLGQGPEFLTYFQNEAQLEKSRLLSDRFSAERPKGSFSTLEIQRTEQGDSAMYLCASSTGQTDTQYFGPGTRLTVL.

J is TRBJ2-4 and V is TRBV15; D is possibly TRBD2 (6 bases). The CDR3 has 14 amino acids. Germline CDR1 reads LNHNV; CDR2 reads YYDKDF (reference sequence). Trimming cost V 5 bases and J 1 base, with 9 bases left between them. The CDR3 bases are TGTGCCACCAGCGGGGAGGAGGCCAAAAACATTCAGTACTTC. This codes for CATSGEEAKNIQYF.

This clonotype was counted a few times. The chain joins TRBV5-1 to TRBJ2-5, with 10 positions matching TRBD2. Germline loops: CDR1 SGHRS, CDR2 YFSETQ. This CDR3 is 17 amino acids long. V lost 1 base and J lost 0; bases outside the gene matches: 6. CDR3 nucleotide sequence: TGCGCCAGCAGCTTGTTTCTAGCGGGAGAGTACCAAGAGACCCAGTACTTC. This encodes CASSLFLAGEYQETQYF.

This clonotype has only a few counts. The chain combines TRBV29-1 with TRBJ2-5, with 10 bases matching TRBD2. With 7 bases clipped from V and 2 bases from J, the junction kept 13 bases outside the gene matches. The CDR3 is 16 residues long. The V gene's germline CDR1 is SQVTM and CDR2 ANQGSEA. The CDR3 DNA follows: TGCAGCGCGAGCCGTGGGGCTAGCGGGGGTCAAGAGACCCAGTACTTC. This codes for CSASRGASGGQETQYF.

This clonotype appeared a few times. V usage is TRBV9 and J usage is TRBJ2-3; 7 bases fit TRBD2. This CDR3 has 15 amino acids. Trimming at V came to 6 bases and at J to 2 bases, leaving 9 bases not matched to a gene. The V gene's germline CDR1 is SGDLS and CDR2 YYNGEE. The CDR3, as DNA: TGTGCCAGCAATCGAGCGGGGACCCCCACAGATACGCAGTATTTT. Protein: CASNRAGTPTDTQYF.

This clonotype has more than one count but fewer than ten. This chain links TRBV15 with TRBJ2-6; D call uncertain. CDR1 and CDR2 from the germline V gene are LNHNV and YYDKDF (reference sequence). The length of the CDR3 is 16 residues. Trimming pared 0 bases from V and 0 bases from J, leaving 6 bases between. CDR3 amino acids: CATSRDRRSGANVLTF. In DNA, the CDR3 is TGTGCCACCAGCAGAGATCGGCGCTCTGGGGCCAACGTCCTGACTTTC.

There are a few counts of this clonotype. The J gene is TRBJ2-3, the V gene TRBV7-9; 10 bases line up with TRBD2. CDR1 and CDR2 (germline): SEHNR, FQNEAQ (reference sequence). The CDR3 extends over 15 amino acids. V lost 1 base and J lost 4; bases outside the gene matches: 2. Here the CDR3 reads CASSLGTSGSDTQYF. The CDR3 region has the DNA TGTGCCAGCAGCTTAGGGACTAGCGGTTCAGATACGCAGTATTTT.

This clonotype was counted at least ten times. The V gene is TRBV20-1, the J gene TRBJ2-5; 16 nucleotides line up with TRBD2. The CDR3 runs 19 residues. V gave up 8 bases and J gave up 0 bases; unmatched junction bases: 15. Germline-derived CDR1 and CDR2 are DFQATT and SNEGSKA (reference sequence). The CDR3 nucleotides are TGCAGTACCACAATGGGACTAGCGGGGGGGCAGGCGTACCAAGAGACCCAGTACTTC. Translation gives CSTTMGLAGGQAYQETQYF.

The chain combines TRBV9 with TRBJ2-1, with D tentatively TRBD1 (6 bases). Germline loops: CDR1 SGDLS, CDR2 YYNGEE. Trimming removed 5 bases at V and 15 bases at J, with 6 bases between. The CDR3 length is 8 residues. In nucleotides, the CDR3 is TGTGCCAGCAGAGGGGGGTTCTTC. Its translation is CASRGGFF.

The sample holds a few counts of this clonotype. The gene calls are TRBV5-1 and TRBJ2-2, with TRBD1 matching over 7 bases. In germline, CDR1 is SGHRS, CDR2 YFSETQ. This CDR3 comprises 15 residues. After removal of 7 bases from V and 0 bases from J, the junction contained 6 bases not matched to a gene. CDR3 sequence: CASFGQDSNTGELFF. The CDR3 bases are TGCGCCAGCTTCGGACAGGACTCGAACACCGGGGAGCTGTTTTTT.

This clonotype was picked up a small number of times. The gene calls are TRBV11-2 and TRBJ2-3, with 9 bases matching TRBD1. The CDR3 is 15 residues long. Germline V lookup: CDR1 SGHAT, CDR2 FQNNGV. The V gene end was trimmed by 5 bases and the J gene end by 3 bases; junction bases not matched to a gene: 6. The CDR3 coding sequence is TGTGCCAGCAGCGTACACAGGGGGCTGACAGATACGCAGTATTTT. Protein: CASSVHRGLTDTQYF.

This clonotype was counted many times. The chain has TRBV9 and TRBJ2-7; 9 positions agree with TRBD1. V was clipped by 0 bases and J by 6 bases; unmatched bases: 10. This CDR3 is 16 amino acids long. From germline, CDR1 is SGDLS and CDR2 YYNGEE. CDR3 nucleotide sequence: TGTGCCAGCAGCGTAGAGGAATGGGACAGGGAAAGCGAGCAGTACTTC. It specifies CASSVEEWDRESEQYF. Full variable domain (rest looked up from reference TRBV9 and TRBJ2-7): DSGVTQTPKHLITATGQRVTLRCSPRSGDLSVYWYQQSLDQGLQFLIQYYNGEERAKGNILERFSAQQFPDLHSELNLSSLELGDSALYFCASSVEEWDRESEQYFGPGTRLTVT.

The chain carries TRBV15 and TRBJ1-6; 7 bases are a match to TRBD1. Losses at the gene ends were 0 bases for V and 10 bases for J; bases not matched to a gene: 6. Germline CDR1 LNHNV, CDR2 YYDKDF (reference sequence). CDR3 length: 15 residues. The CDR3 sequence is CATSRDRGRGSPLHF. Here the CDR3 DNA reads TGTGCCACCAGCAGAGATCGGGGCAGGGGGTCACCCCTCCACTTT.

This clonotype appeared a few times. The rearrangement joins TRBV6-2 or TRBV6-3 to TRBJ2-5; 12 bases line up with TRBD2. With V trimmed by 2 bases and J by 3 bases, 10 bases remained unmatched. Germline V CDR1 and CDR2: MNHEY, SVGEGT. This CDR3 has 18 residues. CDR3 amino acids: CASSYRGLAGISKETQYF. The CDR3 DNA follows: TGTGCCAGCAGTTACCGAGGACTAGCGGGGATCTCAAAAGAGACCCAGTACTTC.

The J gene is TRBJ2-6, the V gene TRBV27; TRBD2 might be the D (5 bases). V was cut by 6 bases and J by 4 bases, with 13 bases left in between. CDR1 is MNHEY, CDR2 SMNVEV, per germline (reference sequence). CDR3 length equals 15 residues. This CDR3 reads CASSLTSHGANVLTF. The CDR3 nucleotides read TGTGCCAGCAGCCTAACTAGTCACGGGGCCAACGTCCTGACTTTC.

In this sample, this clonotype turned up many times. This chain joins TRBV12-3 or TRBV12-4 and TRBJ2-2; no clear D. Trimming cost V 8 bases and J 6 bases, with 4 bases left between them. The CDR3 is 10 amino acids. CDR3 DNA sequence: TGTGCCAGCGAAGCCGGGGAGCTGTTTTTT. Translation: CASEAGELFF.

This clonotype was seen more than once but under ten times. This chain joins TRBV12-3 or TRBV12-4 and TRBJ2-1; no definite D call. CDR3 size: 11 residues. V shed 3 bases and J shed 7 bases, with 4 bases lying between them. The CDR3 nucleotides are TGTGCCAGCAGTTTTCAAAATGAGCAGTTCTTC. Translated: CASSFQNEQFF.